The TCR beta chain described here comes from a study of T cells in Graves' hyperthyroidism and ophthalmopathy. V lost 7 bases, J lost 1 base, and 16 bases lay in between. Germline V gene sequence: CDR1 MNHNS, CDR2 SASEGT. The CDR3 consists of 15 residues. Template material for amplifying TCR beta CDR3 regions consisted of RNA transcripts. Initially, a first-round RT-PCR of the TCR CDR3 employed the HTBI primer set. A single record per CDR3 protein comes from TCRdb applying MiXCR to the multiplex PCR reads. The repertoire consists of hundreds of thousands of distinct CDR3 sequences, with around 21% occurring once and the leading ten covering around a third.

Sequencing was performed on blood. The rearrangement links TRBV6-1 to TRBJ1-2; D is unclear. The TCR comes from a man aged 25-40 years with Graves' ophthalmopathy. The CDR3 loop reads CASTGGQFINYGYTF. The CDR3, as DNA: TGTGCCAGCACTGGCGGGCAGTTTATTAACTATGGCTACACCTTC.